Each of the 25 T cell receptor beta chains below was sequenced from the same sample in a study of OX40 agonist ivuxolimab in advanced cancers. TCRdb's table, derived via immunoSEQ multiplex PCR, lists solely in-frame clones and lacks some. The data contain about 80,000 clones, more than 80% of them singletons. Sequencing was performed on CD4+ or CD8+ T cells sorted from blood, taken in a trial of the OX40 agonist ivuxolimab. These TCRs come from an adult with an advanced solid tumor such as melanoma, head and neck, liver or kidney cancer.

Details on this clone: Germline is not matched at one junction end, which may reflect a read error. The V call is TRBV19, the J call TRBJ1-1; a weak D match, TRBD1 (6 bases). CDR1 is LNHDA and CDR2 is SQIVND in the germline V gene (reference sequence). The CDR3 runs to 15 residues. The CDR3 region has the DNA TGTGCCAGCAGTAAAGTCGGCAGGGGGAACACTGAAGCTTTCTTT. It yields the protein CASSKVGRGNTEAFF.

This chain links TRBV7-3 with TRBJ1-4; possible D gene TRBD1, 5 bases. Trimming took off 5 bases at V and 5 bases at J, with 9 bases between the two ends. This CDR3 region has 13 residues. Germline assignment: CDR1 SGHTA and CDR2 FQGTGA. This CDR3 reads CASSRWGNEKLFF. In DNA form, the CDR3 reads TGTGCCAGCAGCCGGTGGGGGAATGAAAAACTGTTTTTT.

The J gene is TRBJ2-1, the V gene TRBV6-5; 9 bases are shared with TRBD2. CDR3 length: 12 amino acids. After removal of 4 bases from V and 12 bases from J, the junction contained 4 bases not matched to a gene. Per germline, CDR1 MNHEY and CDR2 SVGAGI. The CDR3 region has the DNA TGTGCCAGCAGTTCGACTAGCGGACTGCAGTTCTTC. This translates into CASSSTSGLQFF.

This clone appeared a few times. V usage is TRBV4-2 and J usage is TRBJ2-2, with TRBD1 matching over 11 bases. CDR1 is LGHNA, CDR2 YNFKEQ, per germline. The CDR3 is 16 amino acids. The J segment lost 8 bases and the V segment lost 4 bases, leaving 9 bases of the junction unmatched. The CDR3 spells CASSRGQGAVKGELFF. The CDR3 nucleotides read TGTGCCAGCAGCCGAGGACAGGGGGCCGTTAAGGGGGAGCTGTTTTTT.

This clone was counted only a few times. The chain recombines TRBV18 with TRBJ1-6; a weak D match, TRBD1 (5 bases). Germline-derived CDR1 and CDR2 are KGHSH and LQKENI. CDR3 size: 14 residues. V dropped 4 bases and J dropped 8 bases, with 12 bases sitting between them. The CDR3 here is CASSQDRRDSPLHF. Here the CDR3 DNA reads TGTGCCAGCTCACAAGACAGACGGGATTCACCCCTCCACTTT.

This chain joins TRBV15 and TRBJ2-2; D may be TRBD2 (6 bases). Trimming removed 5 bases at V and 5 bases at J, with 21 bases between. The CDR3 is 17 residues long. CDR1 LNHNV and CDR2 YYDKDF come from the germline V gene (reference sequence). CDR3 DNA sequence: TGTGCCACCAGCTTGGGAGGAGGGCACGAAGGGACCGGGGAGCTGTTTTTT. Translating it yields CATSLGGGHEGTGELFF.

This rearrangement joins TRBV27 to TRBJ2-2, with 9 bases aligning to TRBD1. Germline loops: CDR1 MNHEY, CDR2 SMNVEV (reference sequence). The CDR3 extends over 14 amino acids. The J segment lost 2 bases and the V segment lost 9 bases, leaving 4 bases of the junction unmatched. DNA of the CDR3: TGTGCCAGTTGGGACAGGGCAAACACCGGGGAGCTGTTTTTT. Translating gives CASWDRANTGELFF.

The V and J genes are TRBV7-3 and TRBJ2-2; D gene uncertain. The CDR3 has 14 residues. V gave up 8 bases and J gave up 0 bases, with 10 bases separating them. Germline V gene lookup returns CDR1 SGHTA and CDR2 FQGTGA. The CDR3 DNA follows: TGTGCCAGCCAAAATACAGCGAACACCGGGGAGCTGTTTTTT. Translating gives CASQNTANTGELFF.

The chain has TRBV5-1 and TRBJ1-2, with D unclear. Germline V CDR1 and CDR2: SGHRS, YFSETQ. The CDR3 length is 12 residues. Trimming left V 4 bases short and J 6 bases short, with 10 bases between. CDR3 residues: CASSPPADGYTF. The CDR3 bases are TGCGCCAGCAGCCCCCCGGCGGATGGCTACACCTTC.

The chain links TRBV4-3 to TRBJ2-7, with TRBD1 matching over 7 bases. CDR1 is LGHNA and CDR2 is YSLEER in the germline V gene. The CDR3 loop spans 16 amino acids. The V and J ends lost 0 bases and 0 bases, in that order; junction bases with no gene match: 5. CDR3: CASSQEMTGSSYEQYF. The CDR3 DNA is TGCGCCAGCAGCCAAGAAATGACAGGGAGCTCCTACGAGCAGTACTTC.

The gene calls are TRBV18 and TRBJ2-1, with no clear D. V dropped 2 bases and J dropped 8 bases, with 10 bases sitting between them. CDR3 size: 13 residues. The germline V gene has CDR1 KGHSH and CDR2 LQKENI. This CDR3 reads CASSPALPHEQFF. DNA of the CDR3: TGTGCCAGCTCACCAGCACTCCCCCATGAGCAGTTCTTC.

The rearrangement links TRBV6-1 to TRBJ2-7; D is unresolved. Looked up from germline, CDR1 is MNHNS and CDR2 is SASEGT. The CDR3 sequence is 13 residues long. V was clipped by 5 bases and J by 2 bases, with 10 bases between them. CDR3 sequence (DNA): TGTGCCAGCAGTTGGGGTCCTACCTACGAGCAGTACTTC. This sequence encodes CASSWGPTYEQYF.

The J gene is TRBJ1-1, the V gene TRBV9, with a possible D match to TRBD1 (5 bases). CDR3 length: 15 residues. Germline V gene lookup returns CDR1 SGDLS and CDR2 YYNGEE. V dropped 4 bases and J dropped 1 base, with 14 bases sitting between them. CDR3 region: CASSSRQLPNTEAFF. CDR3 coding DNA: TGTGCCAGCAGCTCCAGACAGCTCCCGAACACTGAAGCTTTCTTT.

DNA of the CDR3: TGTGCCAGCAGCGATCGAGGGTCCCATGAGCAGTTCTTC. It translates to CASSDRGSHEQFF. V usage is TRBV9 and J usage is TRBJ2-1; D perhaps matches TRBD2 (5 bases). CDR3 size: 13 residues. The V and J ends lost 3 bases and 8 bases respectively, with 12 bases between them. Germline CDR1 reads SGDLS; CDR2 reads YYNGEE.

The rearrangement links TRBV6-1 to TRBJ2-2; the D gene is possibly TRBD2 (6 bases). CDR3 length: 15 amino acids. Germline V lookup: CDR1 MNHNS, CDR2 SASEGT. Trimming removed 10 bases at V and 5 bases at J, with 20 bases between. The CDR3 sequence: CAIGVEGGGTGELFF. The CDR3, as DNA: TGTGCCATTGGGGTCGAGGGAGGAGGGACCGGGGAGCTGTTTTTT.

The chain uses TRBV7-9 and TRBJ2-5, with unresolved D. V lost 1 base, J lost 7 bases, and 7 bases lay in between. The CDR3 loop spans 12 amino acids. CDR1 SEHNR and CDR2 FQNEAQ come from the germline V gene (reference sequence). The CDR3 loop reads CASSLVEGTQYF. The CDR3 bases are TGTGCCAGCAGCTTAGTCGAAGGGACCCAGTACTTC.

The gene calls are TRBV29-1 and TRBJ2-2; 11 nucleotides line up with TRBD1. CDR3 size: 14 residues. Germline values: CDR1 SQVTM, CDR2 ANQGSEA. V trimming: 4 bases; J trimming: 6 bases; junction bases outside the gene matches: 4. The CDR3 DNA is TGCAGCGTTGGTAGGGACAGGGGGGCCGGGGAGCTGTTTTTT. Its protein product is CSVGRDRGAGELFF.

This sequence joins TRBV19 and TRBJ1-1, with a possible D match to TRBD1 (5 bases). The CDR3 has 16 residues. Germline lookup yields CDR1 LNHDA and CDR2 SQIVND (reference sequence). V was pared by 3 bases and J by 2 bases, with 16 bases between. The CDR3 loop reads CASSILGAGYNTEAFF. CDR3 sequence (DNA): TGTGCCAGTAGTATTTTAGGGGCCGGATATAACACTGAAGCTTTCTTT.

This chain uses TRBV18 with TRBJ2-7; the match to TRBD2 covers 13 bases. There are 18 residues in the CDR3. Germline CDR1 reads KGHSH; CDR2 reads LQKENI. V lost 3 bases to trimming and J lost 0 bases; unmatched junction nucleotides: 8. CDR3 DNA: TGTGCCAGCTCACCCCAGACTAGCGGGGGGTTCAGCTCCTACGAGCAGTACTTC. Its protein is CASSPQTSGGFSSYEQYF.

This chain links TRBV29-1 with TRBJ1-2; no reliable D call. Germline V gene sequence: CDR1 SQVTM, CDR2 ANQGSEA. V lost 4 bases to trimming and J lost 4 bases, with 7 bases between them. CDR3 size: 11 residues. The DNA of the CDR3 is TGCAGCGTTGCGGGGTTCTATGGCTACACCTTC. Translating gives CSVAGFYGYTF.

The genes are TRBV14 and TRBJ1-3, with D possibly matching TRBD1 (6 bases). Trimming removed 3 bases from V and 4 bases from J, with 28 bases in between. This CDR3 spans 20 amino acids. In germline, CDR1 is SGHDN, CDR2 FVKESK. CDR3 in amino acids: CASSQDSFGSTRSAGNTIYF. CDR3 DNA sequence: TGTGCCAGCAGCCAGGACAGTTTCGGCAGCACCCGATCGGCAGGAAACACCATATATTTT.

In the case of this clone: A much larger clone lies one base from this, so it may be a read error. This chain links TRBV5-6 with TRBJ2-3, with D unresolved. This CDR3 is built from 11 residues. Trimming removed 3 bases from V and 2 bases from J, with 1 base in between. Germline loops: CDR1 SGHDT, CDR2 YYEEEE. The CDR3, as DNA: TGTGCCAGCAGCTACACAGATACGCAGTATTTT. Its protein product is CASSYTDTQYF.

The chain couples TRBV5-1 to TRBJ2-7, with 9 positions matching TRBD2. Germline loops: CDR1 SGHRS, CDR2 YFSETQ. The CDR3 spans 17 residues. The J segment lost 0 bases and the V segment lost 1 base, leaving 8 bases of the junction unmatched. The CDR3 is CASSLFPLAGSSYEQYF. CDR3 sequence (DNA): TGCGCCAGCAGCTTGTTCCCCCTAGCGGGAAGCTCCTACGAGCAGTACTTC. The full variable domain, completed using reference TRBV5-1 and TRBJ2-7, is KAGVTQTPRYLIKTRGQQVTLSCSPISGHRSVSWYQQTPGQGLQFLFEYFSETQRNKGNFPGRFSGRQFSNSRSEMNVSTLELGDSALYLCASSLFPLAGSSYEQYFGPGTRLTVT.

The chain recombines TRBV10-3 with TRBJ2-2; 8 nucleotides agree with TRBD2. The CDR3 consists of 14 residues. Germline CDR1 ENHRY, CDR2 SYGVKD. Germline trimming cut 8 bases from V and 0 bases from J; bases unmatched to any gene: 2. The CDR3 coding sequence is TGTGCCATCCTAGCGGGTGCGAACACCGGGGAGCTGTTTTTT. Its protein product is CAILAGANTGELFF.

This clone was seen just once. The chain carries TRBV18 and TRBJ1-1; tentatively, D is TRBD1 (5 bases). This CDR3 is built from 19 residues. From germline, CDR1 is KGHSH and CDR2 LQKENI. V lost 3 bases and J 3 bases, leaving 26 bases between the germline ends. As DNA, the CDR3 is TGTGCCAGCTCACCGCTTATTTCAGGGTTGGGTAATAGGGACACTGAAGCTTTCTTT. This codes for CASSPLISGLGNRDTEAFF. Filled out from reference TRBV18 and TRBJ1-1, the complete variable domain reads NAGVMQNPRHLVRRRGQEARLRCSPMKGHSHVYWYRQLPEEGLKFMVYLQKENIIDESGMPKERFSAEFPKEGPSILRIQQVVRGDSAAYFCASSPLISGLGNRDTEAFFGQGTRLTVV.